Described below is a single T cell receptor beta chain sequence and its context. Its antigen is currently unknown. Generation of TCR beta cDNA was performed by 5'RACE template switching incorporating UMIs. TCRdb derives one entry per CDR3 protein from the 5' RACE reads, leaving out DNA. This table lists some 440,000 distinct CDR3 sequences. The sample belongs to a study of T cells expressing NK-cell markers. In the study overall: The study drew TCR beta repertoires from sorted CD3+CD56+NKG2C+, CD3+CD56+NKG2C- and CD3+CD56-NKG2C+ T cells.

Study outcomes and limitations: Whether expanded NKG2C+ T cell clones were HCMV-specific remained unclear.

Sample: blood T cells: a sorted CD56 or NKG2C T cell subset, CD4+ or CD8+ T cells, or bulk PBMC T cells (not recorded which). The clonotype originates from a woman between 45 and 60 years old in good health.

CDR3 amino acids: CAWSREGKDEQFF. This chain connects TRBV30 to TRBJ2-1; no DNA is available, so the TRBD2 call from TCRdb remains unchecked. Germline V gene data show CDR1 as GTSNPN and CDR2 as SVGIG (reference sequence). The CDR3 covers 13 residues.